Presented here are 8 T cell receptor beta chains from one specimen sequenced in a study of response to subunit inactivated influenza vaccine. Using its own MiXCR run on the RT-PCR reads, TCRdb lists one record per CDR3 protein. The sample records about 520,000 distinct CDR3 sequences, about 25% being singletons. The starting material was CD4+ T cells sorted from PBMCs, obtained roughly 5 days after vaccination. These receptor sequences come from a man aged 50 to 59 who received an inactivated influenza vaccine.

This clonotype was counted between two and nine times. This sequence joins TRBV6-5 and TRBJ2-7, with D tentatively TRBD1 or TRBD2 (5 bases each). The CDR3 covers 17 residues. The germline gives CDR1 MNHEY, CDR2 SVGAGI. Deletions cut 0 bases from V and 0 bases from J, with 15 bases between. Here the CDR3 DNA reads TGTGCCAGCAGTTACTCGATAAGGGGACCGAGCTCCTACGAGCAGTACTTC. Translating gives CASSYSIRGPSSYEQYF.

There are a few counts of this clonotype. CDR3 sequence: CASSEGHGAPQYF. CDR3 bases: TGTGCCAGCAGTGAAGGGCACGGCGCCCCGCAGTACTTC. This sequence joins TRBV2 and TRBJ2-7, with no clear D. The germline V and J ends were trimmed by 1 base and 9 bases, with 13 bases remaining between them. CDR3 length: 13 amino acids. The germline CDR1 and CDR2 sequences are SNHLY and FYNNEI.

CDR3 residues: CASSLTGLYGGSSYNEQFF. CDR3 coding DNA: TGCGCCAGCAGCCTGACGGGACTCTACGGGGGAAGCTCCTACAATGAGCAGTTCTTC. V and J are TRBV5-1 and TRBJ2-1, with D possibly TRBD2 on 6 matching bases. Between the trimmed V and J ends, which lost 4 bases and 0 bases, there was a span of 23 bases. Germline V gene lookup returns CDR1 SGHRS and CDR2 YFSETQ. CDR3 size: 19 residues.

The CDR3, as DNA: TGTGCCAGCAGTCTCTCCGAGGGCCTCGAAGGTTCACCCCTCCACTTT. Amino acids: CASSLSEGLEGSPLHF. This chain connects TRBV27 to TRBJ1-6; D gene ambiguous. Deletions cut 5 bases from V and 9 bases from J, with 20 bases between. The CDR3 consists of 16 residues. Per the germline V gene, CDR1 is MNHEY and CDR2 is SMNVEV (reference sequence).

The J gene is TRBJ2-7, the V gene TRBV5-5; perhaps TRBD1 as D (6 bases). The ends were cut back, 3 bases at V and 1 base at J, with 17 bases in the middle. The CDR3 totals 16 residues. CDR1 is SGHKS and CDR2 is YYEKEE in the germline V gene (reference sequence). The DNA of the CDR3 is TGTGCCAGCAGCTCCACCGCCCGGGACACATCCTACGAGCAGTACTTC. It encodes CASSSTARDTSYEQYF.

J is TRBJ2-1 and V is TRBV11-2; D is undetermined. The CDR3 runs to 15 residues. Trimming shortened V by 4 bases and J by 0 bases, and 10 bases separated the two germline ends. The V gene's germline CDR1 is SGHAT and CDR2 FQNNGV. DNA for the CDR3: TGTGCCAGCAGCTCGACGGACGCCTCCTACAATGAGCAGTTCTTC. Its translation is CASSSTDASYNEQFF.

The chain joins TRBV25-1 to TRBJ1-2; weak D call: TRBD1 (5 bases). The V gene's germline CDR1 is MGHDK and CDR2 SYGVNS. The CDR3 has 14 amino acids. Trimming pared 6 bases from V and 2 bases from J, leaving 13 bases between. As DNA, the CDR3 is TGTGCCAGCAGAGGGACTTCGGAGAACTATGGCTACACCTTC. Its translation: CASRGTSENYGYTF.

This clonotype was picked up many times. The rearrangement joins TRBV29-1 to TRBJ2-1; 13 bases align to TRBD2. Germline assignment: CDR1 SQVTM and CDR2 ANQGSEA. With 7 bases clipped from V and 9 bases from J, the junction kept 18 bases outside the gene matches. The CDR3 consists of 17 residues. CDR3 sequence (DNA): TGCAGCGCCACATCTCGCCCGACTAGCGGGAGGTCTGGTGAGCAGTTCTTC. Protein: CSATSRPTSGRSGEQFF.